The entry below gives a single T cell receptor beta chain sequence along with its context. Its target is unknown. Per germline, CDR1 LNHNV and CDR2 YYDKDF (reference sequence). Unmatched junction bases numbered 7, after V lost 0 bases and J lost 2 bases. The CDR3 loop spans 18 amino acids. Sequencing used immunoSEQ multiplex PCR; TCRdb keeps in-frame clones, though not all of them. The repertoire holds 1,100,000 or so clones, around 78% seen once, with under 0.6% in the top ten. This sample is part of a study of shared clonotypes between healthy human individuals. Study findings and constraints: Only a few donors were included, so the genetic and exposure-history diversity represented was limited.

The sequencing input was memory CD4+ T cells from PBMCs. Subset given: CD45RA-negative fraction. The clonotype comes from a man aged 18 to 29 in good health. Some clones in this sample may be carry-over from other donors' samples. This sequence joins TRBV15 and TRBJ2-5; 12 bases match TRBD2. CDR3 protein: CATSRDGGGLAGQETQYF. The CDR3 DNA sequence: TGTGCCACCAGCAGAGATGGGGGAGGACTAGCGGGGCAAGAGACCCAGTACTTC.